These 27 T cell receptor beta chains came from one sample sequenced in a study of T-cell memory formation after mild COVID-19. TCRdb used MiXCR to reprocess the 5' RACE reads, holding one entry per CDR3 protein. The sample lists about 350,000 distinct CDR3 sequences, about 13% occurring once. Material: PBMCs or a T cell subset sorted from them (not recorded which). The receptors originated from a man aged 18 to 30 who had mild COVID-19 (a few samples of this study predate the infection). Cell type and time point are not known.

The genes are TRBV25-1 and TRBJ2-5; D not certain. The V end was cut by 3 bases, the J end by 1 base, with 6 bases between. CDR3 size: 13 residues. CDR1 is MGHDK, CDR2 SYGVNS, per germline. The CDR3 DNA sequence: TGTGCCAGCAGTGACGACATCCAAGAGACCCAGTACTTC. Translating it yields CASSDDIQETQYF.

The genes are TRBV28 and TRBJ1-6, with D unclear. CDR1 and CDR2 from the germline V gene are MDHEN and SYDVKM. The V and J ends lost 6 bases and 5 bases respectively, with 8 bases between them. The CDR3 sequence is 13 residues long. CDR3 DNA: TGTGCCAGCAGGGCAGACGATAATTCACCCCTCCACTTT. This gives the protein CASRADDNSPLHF.

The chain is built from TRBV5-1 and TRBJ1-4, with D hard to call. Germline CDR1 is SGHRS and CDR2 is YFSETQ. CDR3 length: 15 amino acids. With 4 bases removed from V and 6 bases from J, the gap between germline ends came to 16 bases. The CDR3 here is CASSPQAPRDEKLFF. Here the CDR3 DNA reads TGCGCCAGCAGCCCCCAAGCCCCTCGGGATGAAAAACTGTTTTTT.

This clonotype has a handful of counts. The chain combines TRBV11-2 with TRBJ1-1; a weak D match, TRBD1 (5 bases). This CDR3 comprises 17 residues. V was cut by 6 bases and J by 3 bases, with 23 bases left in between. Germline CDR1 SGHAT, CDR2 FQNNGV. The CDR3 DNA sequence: TGTGCCAGCAGTTATTATGATAGGGGTTGGCGGGACACTGAAGCTTTCTTT. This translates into CASSYYDRGWRDTEAFF.

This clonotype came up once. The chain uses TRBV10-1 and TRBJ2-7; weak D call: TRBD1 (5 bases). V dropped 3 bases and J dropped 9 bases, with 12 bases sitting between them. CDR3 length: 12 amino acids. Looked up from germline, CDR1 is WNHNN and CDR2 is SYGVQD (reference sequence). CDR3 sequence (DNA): TGCGCCAGCAGTGACTCAGGGAAGGTGCAGTACTTC. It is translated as CASSDSGKVQYF.

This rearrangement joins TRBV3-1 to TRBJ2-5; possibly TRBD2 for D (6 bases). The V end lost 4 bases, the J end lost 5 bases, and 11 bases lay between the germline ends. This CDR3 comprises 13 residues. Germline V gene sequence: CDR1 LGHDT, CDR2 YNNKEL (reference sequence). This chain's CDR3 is CASSRTTLETQYF. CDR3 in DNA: TGTGCCAGCAGCCGGACTACTTTGGAGACCCAGTACTTC.

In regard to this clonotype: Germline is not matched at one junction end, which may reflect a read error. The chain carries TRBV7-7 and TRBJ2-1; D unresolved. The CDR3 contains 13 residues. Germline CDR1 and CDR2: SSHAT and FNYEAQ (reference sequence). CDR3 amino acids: CASSLSENNEQFF. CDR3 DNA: TGTGCTAGCAGCTTATCCGAGAACAATGAGCAGTTCTTC.

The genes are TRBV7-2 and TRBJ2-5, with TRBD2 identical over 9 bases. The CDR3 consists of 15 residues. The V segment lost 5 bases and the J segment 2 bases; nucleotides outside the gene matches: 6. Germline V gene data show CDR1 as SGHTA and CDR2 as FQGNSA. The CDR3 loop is CASSPPTSGQETQYF. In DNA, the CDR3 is TGTGCCAGCAGCCCCCCGACTAGCGGACAAGAGACCCAGTACTTC.

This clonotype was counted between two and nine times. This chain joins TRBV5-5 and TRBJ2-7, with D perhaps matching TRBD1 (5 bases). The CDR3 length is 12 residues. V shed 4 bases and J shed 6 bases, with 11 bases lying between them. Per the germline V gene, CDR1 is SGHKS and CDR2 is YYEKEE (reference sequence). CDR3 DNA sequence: TGTGCCAGCAGCCTGACAGAAACCGAGCAGTACGTC. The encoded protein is CASSLTETEQYV.

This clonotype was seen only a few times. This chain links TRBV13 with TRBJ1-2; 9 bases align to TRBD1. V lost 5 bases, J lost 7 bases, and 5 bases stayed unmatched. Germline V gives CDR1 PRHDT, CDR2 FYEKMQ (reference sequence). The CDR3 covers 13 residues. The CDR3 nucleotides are TGTGCCAGCAGCCCGGGGACAGGGTTTGGCTACACCTTC. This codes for CASSPGTGFGYTF.

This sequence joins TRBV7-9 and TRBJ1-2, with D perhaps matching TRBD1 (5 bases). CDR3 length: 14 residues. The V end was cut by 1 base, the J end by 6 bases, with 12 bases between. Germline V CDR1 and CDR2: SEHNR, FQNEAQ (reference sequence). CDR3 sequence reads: CASSLVVGPHGYTF. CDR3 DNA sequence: TGTGCCAGCAGCTTAGTTGTGGGGCCTCATGGCTACACCTTC.

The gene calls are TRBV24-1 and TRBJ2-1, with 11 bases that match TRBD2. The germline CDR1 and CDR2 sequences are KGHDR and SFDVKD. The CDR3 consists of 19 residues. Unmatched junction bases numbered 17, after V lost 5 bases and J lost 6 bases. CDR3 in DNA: TGTGCCACCAGTGGTAGAGGTAGCGGGGGGGCAGGGGTGACCAATGAGCAGTTCTTC. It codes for CATSGRGSGGAGVTNEQFF.

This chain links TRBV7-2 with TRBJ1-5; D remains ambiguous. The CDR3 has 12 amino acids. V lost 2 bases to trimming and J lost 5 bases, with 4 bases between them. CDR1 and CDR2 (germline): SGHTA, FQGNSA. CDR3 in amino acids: CASSLQDQPQHF. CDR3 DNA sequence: TGTGCCAGCAGCTTACAGGATCAGCCCCAGCATTTT.

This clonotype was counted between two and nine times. The CDR3 is CASSLEGAAETQYF. The CDR3 nucleotides are TGTGCCAGCAGCTTAGAGGGGGCGGCGGAGACCCAGTACTTC. V gene TRBV7-6 combines with J gene TRBJ2-5; 7 nucleotides line up with TRBD1. This CDR3 has 14 amino acids. Trimming cost V 1 base and J 5 bases; bases outside gene matches: 4. Germline CDR1 SGHVS, CDR2 FNYEAQ.

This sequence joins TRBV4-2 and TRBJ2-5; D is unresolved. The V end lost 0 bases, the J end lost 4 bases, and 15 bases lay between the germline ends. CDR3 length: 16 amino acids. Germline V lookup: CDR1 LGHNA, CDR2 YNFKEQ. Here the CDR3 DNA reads TGTGCCAGCAGCCAAGAGGGGTCAGGTCCGGGAGAGACCCAGTACTTC. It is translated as CASSQEGSGPGETQYF.

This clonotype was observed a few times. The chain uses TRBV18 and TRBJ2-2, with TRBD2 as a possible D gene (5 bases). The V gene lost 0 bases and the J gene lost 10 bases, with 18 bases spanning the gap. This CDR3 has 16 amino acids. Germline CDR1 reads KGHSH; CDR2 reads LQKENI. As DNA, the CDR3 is TGTGCCAGCTCACCACCGGGATCAAAGAGGGAGATGGAGCTGTTTTTT. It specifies CASSPPGSKREMELFF. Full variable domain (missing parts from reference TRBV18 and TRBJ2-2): NAGVMQNPRHLVRRRGQEARLRCSPMKGHSHVYWYRQLPEEGLKFMVYLQKENIIDESGMPKERFSAEFPKEGPSILRIQQVVRGDSAAYFCASSPPGSKREMELFFGEGSRLTVL.

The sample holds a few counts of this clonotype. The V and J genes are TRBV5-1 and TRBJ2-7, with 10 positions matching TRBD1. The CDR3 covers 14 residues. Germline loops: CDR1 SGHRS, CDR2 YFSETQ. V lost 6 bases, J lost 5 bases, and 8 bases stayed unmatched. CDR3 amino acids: CASIPGQGLHEQYF. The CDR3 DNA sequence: TGCGCCAGCATCCCGGGACAGGGGTTGCACGAGCAGTACTTC.

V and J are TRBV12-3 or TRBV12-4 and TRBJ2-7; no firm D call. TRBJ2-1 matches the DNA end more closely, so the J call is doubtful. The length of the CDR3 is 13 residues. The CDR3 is CASSLAHLPEQFF. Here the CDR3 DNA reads TGTGCCAGCAGTTTAGCGCACCTTCCTGAGCAGTTCTTC.

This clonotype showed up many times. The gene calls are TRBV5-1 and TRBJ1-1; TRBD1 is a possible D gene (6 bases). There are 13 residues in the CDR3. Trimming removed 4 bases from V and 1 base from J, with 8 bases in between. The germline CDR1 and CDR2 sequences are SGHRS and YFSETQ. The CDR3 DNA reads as TGCGCCAGCAGCGGACAGACGAACACTGAAGCTTTCTTT. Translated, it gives CASSGQTNTEAFF.

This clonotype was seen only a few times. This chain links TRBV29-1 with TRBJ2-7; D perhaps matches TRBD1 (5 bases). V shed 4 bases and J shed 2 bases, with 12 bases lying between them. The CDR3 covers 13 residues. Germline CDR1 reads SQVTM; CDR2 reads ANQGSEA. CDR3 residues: CSVVRTQTYEQYF. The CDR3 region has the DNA TGCAGCGTTGTTAGGACACAGACCTACGAGCAGTACTTC.

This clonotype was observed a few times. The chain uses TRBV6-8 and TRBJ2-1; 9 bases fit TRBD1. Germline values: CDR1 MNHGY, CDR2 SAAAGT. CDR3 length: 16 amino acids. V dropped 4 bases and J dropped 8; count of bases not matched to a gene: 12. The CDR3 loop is CASSWITGGSGDEQFF. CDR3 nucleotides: TGTGCCAGCAGTTGGATTACAGGGGGCTCCGGGGATGAGCAGTTCTTC.

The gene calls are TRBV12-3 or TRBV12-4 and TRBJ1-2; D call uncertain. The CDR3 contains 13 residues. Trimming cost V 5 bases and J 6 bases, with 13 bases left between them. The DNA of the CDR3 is TGTGCCAGCAGTAATCAGCCCAGAGATGGCTACACCTTC. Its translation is CASSNQPRDGYTF.

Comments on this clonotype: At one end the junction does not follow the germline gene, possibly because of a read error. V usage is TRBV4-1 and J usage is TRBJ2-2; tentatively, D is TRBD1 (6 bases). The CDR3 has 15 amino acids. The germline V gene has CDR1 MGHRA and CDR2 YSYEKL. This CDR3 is CASSQGDIRTGEMFF. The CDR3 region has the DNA TGCGCCAGCAGCCAGGGGGACATACGGACCGGGGAGATGTTTTTT.

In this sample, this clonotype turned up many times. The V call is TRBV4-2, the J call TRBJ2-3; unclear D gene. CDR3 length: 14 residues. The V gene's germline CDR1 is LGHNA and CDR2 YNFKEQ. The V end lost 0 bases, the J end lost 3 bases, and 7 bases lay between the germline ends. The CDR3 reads CASSQDQQTDTQYF. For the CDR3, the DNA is TGTGCCAGCAGCCAAGATCAGCAGACAGATACGCAGTATTTT.

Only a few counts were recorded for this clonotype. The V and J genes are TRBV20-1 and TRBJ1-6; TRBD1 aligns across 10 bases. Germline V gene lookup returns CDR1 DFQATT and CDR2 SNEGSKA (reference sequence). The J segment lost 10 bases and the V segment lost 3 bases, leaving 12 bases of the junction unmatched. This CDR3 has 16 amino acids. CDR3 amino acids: CSASRRRTGGFSPLHF. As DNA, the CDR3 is TGCAGTGCTAGCAGACGAAGGACAGGGGGGTTCTCACCCCTCCACTTT.

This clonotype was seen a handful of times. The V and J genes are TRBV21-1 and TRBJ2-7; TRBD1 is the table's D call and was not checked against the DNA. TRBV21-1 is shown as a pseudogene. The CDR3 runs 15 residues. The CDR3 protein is CASSKRGTGGYEQYF. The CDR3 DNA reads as TGTGCCAGCAGCAAAAGGGGGACAGGGGGGTACGAGCAGTACTTC.

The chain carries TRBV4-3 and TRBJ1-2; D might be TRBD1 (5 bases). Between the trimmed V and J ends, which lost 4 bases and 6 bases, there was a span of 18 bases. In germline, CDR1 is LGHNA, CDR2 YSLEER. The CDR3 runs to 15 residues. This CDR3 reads CASSRIGAASDGYTF. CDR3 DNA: TGCGCCAGCAGCCGTATCGGGGCCGCTTCGGATGGCTACACCTTC.